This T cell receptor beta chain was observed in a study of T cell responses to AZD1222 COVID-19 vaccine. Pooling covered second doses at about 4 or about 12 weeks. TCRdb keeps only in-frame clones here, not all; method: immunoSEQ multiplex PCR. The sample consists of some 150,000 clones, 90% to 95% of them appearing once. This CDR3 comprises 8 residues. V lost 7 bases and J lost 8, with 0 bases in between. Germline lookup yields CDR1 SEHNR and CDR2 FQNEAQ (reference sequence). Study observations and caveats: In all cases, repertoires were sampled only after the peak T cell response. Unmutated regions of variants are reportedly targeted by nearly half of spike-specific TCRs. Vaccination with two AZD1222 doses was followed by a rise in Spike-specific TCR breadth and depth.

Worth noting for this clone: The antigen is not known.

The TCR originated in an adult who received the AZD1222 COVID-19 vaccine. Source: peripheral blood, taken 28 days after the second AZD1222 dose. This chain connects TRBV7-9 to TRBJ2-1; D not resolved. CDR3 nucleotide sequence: TGTGCCAGCAATGAGCAGTTCTTC. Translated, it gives CASNEQFF.